This T cell receptor beta chain was obtained from a study of T cells in Graves' hyperthyroidism and ophthalmopathy. This CDR3 is built from 13 residues. The V end lost 3 bases, the J end lost 10 bases, and 13 bases lay between the germline ends. CDR1 is MDHEN and CDR2 is SYDVKM in the germline V gene. RNA transcripts were the template for amplifying TCR beta CDR3 regions. Using the HTBI primer set, a first-round RT-PCR was run on the TCR CDR3. MiXCR, applied by TCRdb to the multiplex PCR reads, yields one record per CDR3 protein. This sample has some 300,000 distinct CDR3 sequences; roughly a fifth occur once, and the top ten carry 35% to 45%.

This receptor was taken from a man between 50 and 59 years old with Graves' ophthalmopathy. The chain couples TRBV28 to TRBJ2-1; no definite D call. The sequencing sample was made of blood. The CDR3 sequence is CASSFERSTEQFF. The CDR3 DNA is TGTGCCAGCAGTTTTGAAAGGAGCACCGAGCAGTTCTTC.